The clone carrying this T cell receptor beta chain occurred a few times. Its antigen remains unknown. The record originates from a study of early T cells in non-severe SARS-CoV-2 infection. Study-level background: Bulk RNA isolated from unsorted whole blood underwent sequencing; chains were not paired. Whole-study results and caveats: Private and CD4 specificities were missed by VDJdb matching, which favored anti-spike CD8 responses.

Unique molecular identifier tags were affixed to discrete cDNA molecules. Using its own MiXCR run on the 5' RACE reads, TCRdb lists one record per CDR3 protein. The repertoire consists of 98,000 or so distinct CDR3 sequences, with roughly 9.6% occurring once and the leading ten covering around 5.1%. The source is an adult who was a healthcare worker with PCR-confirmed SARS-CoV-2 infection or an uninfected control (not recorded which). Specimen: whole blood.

CDR3 sequence: CSARPYNEQFF. The CDR3 nucleotides are TGCAGTGCTAGGCCCTACAATGAGCAGTTCTTC. The chain carries TRBV20-1 and TRBJ2-1; D is unresolved. CDR1 and CDR2 from the germline V gene are DFQATT and SNEGSKA (reference sequence). V was pared by 3 bases and J by 2 bases, with 2 bases between. The CDR3 extends over 11 amino acids.